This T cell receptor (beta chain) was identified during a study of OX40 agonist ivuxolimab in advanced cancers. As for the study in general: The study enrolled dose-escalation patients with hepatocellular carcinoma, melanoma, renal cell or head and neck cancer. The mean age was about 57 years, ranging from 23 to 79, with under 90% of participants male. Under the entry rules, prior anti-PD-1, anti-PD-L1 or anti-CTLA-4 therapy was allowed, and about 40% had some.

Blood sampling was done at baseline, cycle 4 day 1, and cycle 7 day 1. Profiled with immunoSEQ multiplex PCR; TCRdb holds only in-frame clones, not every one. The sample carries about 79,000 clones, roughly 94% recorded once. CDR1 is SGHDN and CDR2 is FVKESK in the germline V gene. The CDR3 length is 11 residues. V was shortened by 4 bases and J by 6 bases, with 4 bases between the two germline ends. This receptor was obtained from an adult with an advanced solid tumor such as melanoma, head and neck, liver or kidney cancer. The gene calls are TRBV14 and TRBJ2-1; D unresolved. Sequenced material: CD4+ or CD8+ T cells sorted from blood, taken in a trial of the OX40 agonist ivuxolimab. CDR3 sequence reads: CASSLFNEQFF. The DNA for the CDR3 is TGTGCCAGCAGCCTATTCAATGAGCAGTTCTTC.